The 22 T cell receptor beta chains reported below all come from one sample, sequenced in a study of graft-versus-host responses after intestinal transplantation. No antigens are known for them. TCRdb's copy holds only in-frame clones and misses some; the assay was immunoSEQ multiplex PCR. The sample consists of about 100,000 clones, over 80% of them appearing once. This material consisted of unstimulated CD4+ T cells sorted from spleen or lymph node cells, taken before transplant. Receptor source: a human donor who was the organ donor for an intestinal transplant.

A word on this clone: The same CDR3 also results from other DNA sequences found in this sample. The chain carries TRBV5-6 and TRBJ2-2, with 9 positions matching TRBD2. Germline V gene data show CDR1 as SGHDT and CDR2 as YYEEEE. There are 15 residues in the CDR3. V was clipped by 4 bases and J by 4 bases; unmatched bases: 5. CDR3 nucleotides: TGTGCCAGCAGCCCGCGGGGGGGGCTCACCGGGGAGCTGTTTTTT. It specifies CASSPRGGLTGELFF.

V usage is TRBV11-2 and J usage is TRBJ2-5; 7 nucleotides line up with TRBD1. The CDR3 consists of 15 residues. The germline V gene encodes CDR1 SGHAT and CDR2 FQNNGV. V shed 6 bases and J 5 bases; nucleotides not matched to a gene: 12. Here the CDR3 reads CASSPIQGVGETQYF. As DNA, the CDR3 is TGTGCCAGCAGTCCCATTCAGGGGGTGGGGGAGACCCAGTACTTC.

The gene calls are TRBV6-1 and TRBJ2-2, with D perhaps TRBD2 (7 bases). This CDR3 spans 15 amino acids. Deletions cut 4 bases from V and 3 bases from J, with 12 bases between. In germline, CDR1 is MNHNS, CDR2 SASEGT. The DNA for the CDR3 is TGTGCCAGCAGTGTGCGGGGGACATACACCGGGGAGCTGTTTTTT. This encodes CASSVRGTYTGELFF.

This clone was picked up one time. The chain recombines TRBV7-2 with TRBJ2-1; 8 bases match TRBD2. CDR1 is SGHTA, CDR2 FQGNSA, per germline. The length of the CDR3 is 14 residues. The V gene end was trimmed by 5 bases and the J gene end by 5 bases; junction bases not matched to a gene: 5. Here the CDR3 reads CASSISGVDNEQFF. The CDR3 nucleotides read TGTGCCAGCAGCATTAGCGGGGTCGACAATGAGCAGTTCTTC.

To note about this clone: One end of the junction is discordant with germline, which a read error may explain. CDR3 protein: CASSQDPLAGGTSTGTQYF. The CDR3 nucleotides read TGTGCCAGCAGCCAAGATCCGCTAGCGGGGGGAACTAGCACAGGTACGCAGTATTTT. V gene TRBV4-2 combines with J gene TRBJ2-3; 11 nucleotides align to TRBD2. This CDR3 has 19 amino acids. The germline CDR1 and CDR2 sequences are LGHNA and YNFKEQ.

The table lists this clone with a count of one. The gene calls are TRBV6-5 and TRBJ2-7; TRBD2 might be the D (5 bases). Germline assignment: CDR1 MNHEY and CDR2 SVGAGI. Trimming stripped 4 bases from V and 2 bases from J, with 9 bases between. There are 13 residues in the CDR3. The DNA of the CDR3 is TGTGCCAGCAGTTTGGACGGGGCCTACGAGCAGTACTTC. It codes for CASSLDGAYEQYF.

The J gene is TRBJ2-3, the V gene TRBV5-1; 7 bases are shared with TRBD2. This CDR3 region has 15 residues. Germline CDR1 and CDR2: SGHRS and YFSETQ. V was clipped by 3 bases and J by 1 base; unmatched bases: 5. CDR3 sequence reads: CASSSTTSGTDTQYF. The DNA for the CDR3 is TGCGCCAGCAGCTCCACTACTAGCGGCACAGATACGCAGTATTTT.

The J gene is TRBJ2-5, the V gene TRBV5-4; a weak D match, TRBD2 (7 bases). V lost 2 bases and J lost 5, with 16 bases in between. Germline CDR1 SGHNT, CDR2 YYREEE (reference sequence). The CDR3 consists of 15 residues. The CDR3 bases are TGTGCCAGCAGCTTTGGGGGGGGGCCGAGGGAGACCCAGTACTTC. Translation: CASSFGGGPRETQYF.

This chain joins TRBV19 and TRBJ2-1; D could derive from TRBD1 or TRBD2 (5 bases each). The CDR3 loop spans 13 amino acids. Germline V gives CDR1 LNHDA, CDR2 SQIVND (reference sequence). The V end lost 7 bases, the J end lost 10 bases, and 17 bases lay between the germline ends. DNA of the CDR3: TGTGCCAGTACCGGGACCTACTCTTCCGAGCAGTTCTTC. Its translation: CASTGTYSSEQFF.

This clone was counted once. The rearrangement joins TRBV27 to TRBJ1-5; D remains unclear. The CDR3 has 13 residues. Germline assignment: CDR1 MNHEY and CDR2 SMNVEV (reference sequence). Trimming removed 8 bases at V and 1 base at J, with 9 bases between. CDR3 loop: CASGQPSNQPQHF. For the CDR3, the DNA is TGTGCCAGCGGTCAGCCAAGCAATCAGCCCCAGCATTTT.

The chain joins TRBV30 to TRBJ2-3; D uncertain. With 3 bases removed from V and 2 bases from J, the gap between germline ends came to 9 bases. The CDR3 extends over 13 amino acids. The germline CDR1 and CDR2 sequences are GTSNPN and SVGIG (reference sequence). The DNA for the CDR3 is TGTGCCTGGAGCCGCGGCTCCACAGATACGCAGTATTTT. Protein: CAWSRGSTDTQYF.

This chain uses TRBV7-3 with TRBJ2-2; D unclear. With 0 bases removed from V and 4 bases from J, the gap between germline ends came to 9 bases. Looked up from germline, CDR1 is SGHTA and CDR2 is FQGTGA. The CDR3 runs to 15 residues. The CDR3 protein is CASSLTGLTTGELFF. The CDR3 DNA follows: TGTGCCAGCAGCTTAACAGGATTAACCACCGGGGAGCTGTTTTTT. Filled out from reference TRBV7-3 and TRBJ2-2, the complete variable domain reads GAGVSQTPSNKVTEKGKYVELRCDPISGHTALYWYRQSLGQGPEFLIYFQGTGAADDSGLPNDRFFAVRPEGSVSTLKIQRTERGDSAVYLCASSLTGLTTGELFFGEGSRLTVL.

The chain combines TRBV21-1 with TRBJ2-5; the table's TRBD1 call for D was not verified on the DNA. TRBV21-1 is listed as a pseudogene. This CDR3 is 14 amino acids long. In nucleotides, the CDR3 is TGTGCCAGCAGCAAAAGGGGCCAGCGAGAGACCCAGTACTTC. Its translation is CASSKRGQRETQYF.

The CDR3 DNA reads as TGTGCCAGCAGCTTGGGAGGGGCCCCCCAACCGTACGAGCAGTACTTC. It is translated as CASSLGGAPQPYEQYF. V gene TRBV5-4 combines with J gene TRBJ2-7; D may match TRBD1 or TRBD2 (5 bases each). V was pared by 0 bases and J by 4 bases, with 17 bases between. Germline CDR1 is SGHNT and CDR2 is YYREEE (reference sequence). The CDR3 spans 16 residues.

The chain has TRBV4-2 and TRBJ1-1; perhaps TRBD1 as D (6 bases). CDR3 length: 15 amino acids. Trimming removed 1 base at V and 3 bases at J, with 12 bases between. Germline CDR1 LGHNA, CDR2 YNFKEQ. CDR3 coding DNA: TGTGCCAGCAGCCAAGGGACAGCTATAGACACTGAAGCTTTCTTT. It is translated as CASSQGTAIDTEAFF.

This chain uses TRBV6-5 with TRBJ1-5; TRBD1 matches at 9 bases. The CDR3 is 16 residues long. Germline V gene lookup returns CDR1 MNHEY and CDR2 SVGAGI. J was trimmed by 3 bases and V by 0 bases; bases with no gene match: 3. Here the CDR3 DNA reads TGTGCCAGCAGTTACTCGGGACAGGGCAACAATCAGCCCCAGCATTTT. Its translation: CASSYSGQGNNQPQHF.

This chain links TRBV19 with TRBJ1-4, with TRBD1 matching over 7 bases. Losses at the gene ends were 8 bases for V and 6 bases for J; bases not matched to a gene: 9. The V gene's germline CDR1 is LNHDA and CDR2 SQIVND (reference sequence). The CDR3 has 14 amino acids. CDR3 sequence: CASQRQGGYEKLFF. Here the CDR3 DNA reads TGTGCCAGTCAAAGACAGGGAGGATATGAAAAACTGTTTTTT.

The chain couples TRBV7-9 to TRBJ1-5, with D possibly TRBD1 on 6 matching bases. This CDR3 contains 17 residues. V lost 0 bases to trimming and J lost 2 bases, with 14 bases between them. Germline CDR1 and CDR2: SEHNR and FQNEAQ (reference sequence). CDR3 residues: CASSLATFGGRNQPQHF. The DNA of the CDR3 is TGTGCCAGCAGCTTAGCGACGTTCGGGGGCCGCAATCAGCCCCAGCATTTT.

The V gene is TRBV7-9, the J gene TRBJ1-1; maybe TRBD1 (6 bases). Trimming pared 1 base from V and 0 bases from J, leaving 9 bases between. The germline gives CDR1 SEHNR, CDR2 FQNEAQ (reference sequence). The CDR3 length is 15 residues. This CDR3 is CASSLDGQLNTEAFF. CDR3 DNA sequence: TGTGCCAGCAGCTTAGATGGACAGTTGAACACTGAAGCTTTCTTT.

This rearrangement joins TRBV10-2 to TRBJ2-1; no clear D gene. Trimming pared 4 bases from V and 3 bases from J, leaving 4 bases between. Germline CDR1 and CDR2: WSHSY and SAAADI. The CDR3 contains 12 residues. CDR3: CASSGNYNEQFF. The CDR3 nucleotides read TGCGCCAGCAGTGGGAACTACAATGAGCAGTTCTTC.

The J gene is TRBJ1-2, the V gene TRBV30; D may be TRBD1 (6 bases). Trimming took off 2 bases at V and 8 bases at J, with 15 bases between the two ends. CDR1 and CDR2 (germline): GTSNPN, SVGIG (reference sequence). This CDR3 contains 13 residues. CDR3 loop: CAWSSGGGGGYTF. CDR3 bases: TGTGCCTGGAGTTCGGGGGGCGGGGGAGGCTACACCTTC.

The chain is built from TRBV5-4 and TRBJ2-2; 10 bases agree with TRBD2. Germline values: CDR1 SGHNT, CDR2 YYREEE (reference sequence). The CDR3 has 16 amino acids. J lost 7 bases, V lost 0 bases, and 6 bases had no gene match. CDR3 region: CASSLGGLAGVGELFF. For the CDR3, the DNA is TGTGCCAGCAGCTTGGGCGGCCTAGCGGGAGTCGGGGAGCTGTTTTTT.